The source of this T cell receptor beta chain is a study of spatial heterogeneity in lung cancer. This clonotype was seen ten or more times. The time point here: sample taken at primary tumor resection. There are 14 residues in the CDR3. Germline V gives CDR1 MNHEY, CDR2 SMNVEV (reference sequence). Trimming shortened V by 2 bases and J by 6 bases, and 11 bases separated the two germline ends. TCRdb re-derived calls from the 5' RACE reads in MiXCR, one entry per CDR3 protein. Of about 48,000 distinct CDR3 sequences in the sample, less than 6% were seen once. The receptor was derived from a male donor with early-stage non-small cell lung cancer. This chain joins TRBV27 and TRBJ1-5; tentative D call: TRBD1 (5 bases). The sequencing here drew on PBMCs, taken at surgery. The CDR3 DNA follows: TGTGCCAGCAGTTTACAAGGGGTCGGTCAGCCCCAGCATTTT. The encoded protein is CASSLQGVGQPQHF.